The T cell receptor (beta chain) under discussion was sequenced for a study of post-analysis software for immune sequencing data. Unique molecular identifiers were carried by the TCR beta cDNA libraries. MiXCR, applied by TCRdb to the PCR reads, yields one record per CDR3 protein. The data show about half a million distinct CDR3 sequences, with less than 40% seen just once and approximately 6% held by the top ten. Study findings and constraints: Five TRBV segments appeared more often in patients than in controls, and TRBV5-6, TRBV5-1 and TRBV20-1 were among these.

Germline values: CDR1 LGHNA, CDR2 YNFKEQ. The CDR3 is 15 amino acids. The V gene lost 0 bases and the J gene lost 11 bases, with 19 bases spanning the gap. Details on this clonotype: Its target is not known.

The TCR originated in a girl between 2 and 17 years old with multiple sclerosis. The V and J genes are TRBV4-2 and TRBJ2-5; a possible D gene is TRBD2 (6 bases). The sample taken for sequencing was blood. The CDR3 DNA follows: TGTGCCAGCAGCCAAGATCAGGCGGGGAACAATGAGCAGTACTTC. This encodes CASSQDQAGNNEQYF.